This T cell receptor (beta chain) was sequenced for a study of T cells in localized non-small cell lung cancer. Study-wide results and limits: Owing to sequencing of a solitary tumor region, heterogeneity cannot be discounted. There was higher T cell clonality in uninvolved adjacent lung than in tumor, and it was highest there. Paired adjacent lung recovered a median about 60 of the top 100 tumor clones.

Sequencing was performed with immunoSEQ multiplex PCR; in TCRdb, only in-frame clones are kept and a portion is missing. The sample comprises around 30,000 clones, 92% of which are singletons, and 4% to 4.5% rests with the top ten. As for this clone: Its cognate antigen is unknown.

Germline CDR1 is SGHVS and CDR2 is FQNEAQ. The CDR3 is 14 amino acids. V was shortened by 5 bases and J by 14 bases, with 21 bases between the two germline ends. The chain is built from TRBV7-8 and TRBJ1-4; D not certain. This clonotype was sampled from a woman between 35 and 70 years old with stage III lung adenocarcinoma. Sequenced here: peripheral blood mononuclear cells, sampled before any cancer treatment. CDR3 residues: CASSPRRGNVKLFF. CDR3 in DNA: TGTGCCAGCAGCCCCCGACGAGGGAATGTAAAGCTGTTTTTT.